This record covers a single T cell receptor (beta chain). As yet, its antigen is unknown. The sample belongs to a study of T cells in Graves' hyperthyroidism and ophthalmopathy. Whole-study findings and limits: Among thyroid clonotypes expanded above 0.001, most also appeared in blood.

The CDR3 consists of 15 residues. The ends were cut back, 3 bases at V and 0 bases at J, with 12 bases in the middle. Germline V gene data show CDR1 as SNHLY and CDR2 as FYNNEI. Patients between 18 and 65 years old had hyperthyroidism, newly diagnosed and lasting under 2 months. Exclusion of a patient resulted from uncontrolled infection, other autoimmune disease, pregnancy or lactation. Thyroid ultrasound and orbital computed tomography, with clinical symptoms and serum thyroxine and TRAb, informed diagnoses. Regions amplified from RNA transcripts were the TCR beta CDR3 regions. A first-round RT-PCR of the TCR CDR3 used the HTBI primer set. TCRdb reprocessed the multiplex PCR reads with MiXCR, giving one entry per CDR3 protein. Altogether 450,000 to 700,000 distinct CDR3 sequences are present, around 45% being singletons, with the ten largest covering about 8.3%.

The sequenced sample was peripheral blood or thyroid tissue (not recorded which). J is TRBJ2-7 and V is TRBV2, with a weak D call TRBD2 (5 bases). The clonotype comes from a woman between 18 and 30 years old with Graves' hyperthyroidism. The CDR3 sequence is CASSDGNYGSYEQYF. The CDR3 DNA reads TGTGCCAGCAGTGACGGGAACTATGGCTCCTACGAGCAGTACTTC.